This record covers a single T cell receptor (beta chain). Its antigen is not known. V was clipped by 5 bases and J by 2 bases; unmatched bases: 0. CDR3 length: 14 residues. The germline gives CDR1 KGHDR, CDR2 SFDVKD. The sample belongs to a study of post-analysis software for immune sequencing data. Study overall: Some patients lacked subtype; others had relapsing-remitting, secondary progressive or progressive-relapsing disease.

The TCR beta cDNA libraries contained unique molecular identifiers. A population of roughly 1 to 11 million T cells gave rise to about half a million cDNA molecules. TCRdb reprocessed the PCR reads with MiXCR, giving one entry per CDR3 protein. Counted here are approximately 570,000 distinct CDR3 sequences, 44% occurring once; the ten biggest clones make up around 1.7%. Points from the study as a whole: Batch-matched samples strongly co-clustered by F measure. In patients, TRBV5-6, TRBV5-1 and TRBV20-1 belonged to roughly five TRBV segments found more frequently than in controls. Comparison with controls showed significantly lower normalized Chao1 diversity in multiple sclerosis patients.

The sequencing input was blood. This TCR was sampled from a girl aged 10-17 years with multiple sclerosis. The chain employs TRBV24-1 and TRBJ2-1, with TRBD2 matching over 9 bases. The CDR3 reads CATSGLAAYNEQFF. The CDR3 DNA sequence: TGTGCCACCAGTGGACTAGCGGCCTACAATGAGCAGTTCTTC.